Below, 7 T cell receptor beta chains from the same sample are listed, as sequenced in a study of regulatory T cells in long-lasting Graves disease. Arm-PCR with iRepertoire HTBI primers amplified the CDR3 regions for these TCR beta libraries. Each CDR3 protein is one row after TCRdb ran MiXCR on the multiplex PCR reads. Here the sample spans approximately 400,000 distinct CDR3 sequences, less than 25% being singletons. Time point defined: persistent/refractory GD, antithyroid drugs over 5 years with positive TRAb. From RNA extracted from PBMCs, the TCR library was made. This specimen consisted of peripheral blood mononuclear cells (PBMCs), obtained when the disease was refractory, from a patient treated with antithyroid drugs. These receptors were taken from a female donor with Graves disease.

The chain carries TRBV9 and TRBJ1-2; TRBD1 aligns across 8 bases. Germline loops: CDR1 SGDLS, CDR2 YYNGEE. V trimming: 1 base; J trimming: 7 bases; junction bases outside the gene matches: 15. The CDR3 runs 17 residues. This CDR3 reads CASSVNRDRGFLSGYTF. The CDR3 coding sequence is TGTGCCAGCAGCGTAAACCGTGACAGGGGATTTCTAAGTGGCTACACCTTC.

The CDR3 DNA reads TGTGCCAGCAGCATCCGAGGCGGGAGGGGCTACGAGCAGTACTTC. Residues: CASSIRGGRGYEQYF. The V gene is TRBV5-8, the J gene TRBJ2-7, with 9 bases fitting TRBD2. V gave up 4 bases and J gave up 3 bases; unmatched junction bases: 8. This CDR3 spans 15 amino acids. CDR1 SGHTS and CDR2 YDEGEE come from the germline V gene.

At least ten counts were recorded for this clonotype. This chain connects TRBV7-9 to TRBJ1-1; no definite D call. The CDR3 extends over 17 amino acids. V lost 1 base and J lost 1, with 16 bases in between. Per germline, CDR1 SEHNR and CDR2 FQNEAQ (reference sequence). CDR3 residues: CASSLVGVGRTNTEAFF. In nucleotides, the CDR3 is TGTGCCAGCAGCTTAGTCGGTGTGGGCAGAACGAACACTGAAGCTTTCTTT. Full variable domain (missing parts from reference TRBV7-9 and TRBJ1-1): DTGVSQNPRHKITKRGQNVTFRCDPISEHNRLYWYRQTLGQGPEFLTYFQNEAQLEKSRLLSDRFSAERPKGSFSTLEIQRTEQGDSAMYLCASSLVGVGRTNTEAFFGQGTRLTVV.

The chain couples TRBV6-2 or TRBV6-3 to TRBJ2-7; no clear D gene. CDR3 size: 15 residues. The germline V and J ends were trimmed by 0 bases and 6 bases, with 15 bases remaining between them. Germline V CDR1 and CDR2: MNHEY, SVGEGT. CDR3 nucleotide sequence: TGTGCCAGCAGTTACTCCCCGAATTTCCCGTCCGAGCAGTACTTC. It encodes CASSYSPNFPSEQYF.

This clonotype showed up many times. An end of the junction differs from the germline gene, which may be a read error. V gene TRBV7-2 combines with J gene TRBJ1-1; D is uncertain. The length of the CDR3 is 14 residues. Germline-derived CDR1 and CDR2 are SGHTA and FQGNSA. CDR3 in DNA: TGTGCCAGCAGCTTAGTAAGAACGAACACTAAAGCTTTCTTT. Translating it yields CASSLVRTNTKAFF.

In this sample, this clonotype turned up many times. This chain connects TRBV12-3 or TRBV12-4 to TRBJ2-4; TRBD1 matches 7 bases. This CDR3 region has 16 residues. V shed 3 bases, J shed 0 bases, and the junction held 5 bases outside the gene matches. CDR3 residues: CASSLTGQLAKNIQYF. DNA of the CDR3: TGTGCCAGCAGTTTGACGGGACAGCTAGCCAAAAACATTCAGTACTTC.

This clonotype turned up a few times. The chain employs TRBV10-3 and TRBJ1-3; TRBD1 matches 10 bases. The germline CDR1 and CDR2 sequences are ENHRY and SYGVKD. V was pared by 7 bases and J by 2 bases, with 2 bases of the junction left unmatched. The length of the CDR3 is 14 residues. CDR3 region: CAIMDRGTGNTIYF. DNA of the CDR3: TGTGCCATCATGGACAGGGGGACTGGAAACACCATATATTTT.